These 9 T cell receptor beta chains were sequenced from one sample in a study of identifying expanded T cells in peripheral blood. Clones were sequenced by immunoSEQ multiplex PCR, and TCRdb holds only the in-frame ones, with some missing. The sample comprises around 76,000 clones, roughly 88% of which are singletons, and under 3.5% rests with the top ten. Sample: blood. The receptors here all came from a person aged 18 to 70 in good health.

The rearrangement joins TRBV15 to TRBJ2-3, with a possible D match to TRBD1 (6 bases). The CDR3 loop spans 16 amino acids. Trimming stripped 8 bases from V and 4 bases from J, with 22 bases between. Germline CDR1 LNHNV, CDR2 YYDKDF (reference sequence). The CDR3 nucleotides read TGTGCCACCCAGGGTCAGGGTGGGGGCACTGCAGATACGCAGTATTTT. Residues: CATQGQGGGTADTQYF.

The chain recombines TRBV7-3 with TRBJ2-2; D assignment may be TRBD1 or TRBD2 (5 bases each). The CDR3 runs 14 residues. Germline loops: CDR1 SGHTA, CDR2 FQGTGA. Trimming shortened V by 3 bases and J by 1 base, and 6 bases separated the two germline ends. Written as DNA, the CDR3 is TGTGCCAGCAGCTTGGGGGAGAACACCGGGGAGCTGTTTTTT. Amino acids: CASSLGENTGELFF.

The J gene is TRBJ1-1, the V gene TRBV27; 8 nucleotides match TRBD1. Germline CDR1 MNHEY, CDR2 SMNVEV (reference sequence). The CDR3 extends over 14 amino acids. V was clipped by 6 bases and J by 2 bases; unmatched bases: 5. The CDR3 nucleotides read TGTGCCAGCAGAACCAGGGGGCCCAACACTGAAGCTTTCTTT. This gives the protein CASRTRGPNTEAFF.

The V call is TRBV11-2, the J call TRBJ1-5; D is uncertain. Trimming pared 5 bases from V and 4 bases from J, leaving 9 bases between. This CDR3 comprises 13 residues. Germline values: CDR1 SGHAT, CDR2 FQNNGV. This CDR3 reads CASSLGNNQPQHF. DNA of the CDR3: TGTGCCAGCAGCCTGGGGAATAATCAGCCCCAGCATTTT.

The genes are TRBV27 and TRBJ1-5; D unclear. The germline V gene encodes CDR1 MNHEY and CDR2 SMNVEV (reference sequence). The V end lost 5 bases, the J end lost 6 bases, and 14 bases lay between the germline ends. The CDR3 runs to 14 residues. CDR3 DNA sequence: TGTGCCAGCAGTCCCGCGGGGAATAGTCAGCCCCAGCATTTT. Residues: CASSPAGNSQPQHF.

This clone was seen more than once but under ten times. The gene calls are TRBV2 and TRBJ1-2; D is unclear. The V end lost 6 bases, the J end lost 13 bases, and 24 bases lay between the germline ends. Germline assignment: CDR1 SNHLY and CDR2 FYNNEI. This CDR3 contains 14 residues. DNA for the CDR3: TGTGCCAGCAGGGGATTCCCGGGTGCACCCCGGGGCACCTTC. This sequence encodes CASRGFPGAPRGTF.

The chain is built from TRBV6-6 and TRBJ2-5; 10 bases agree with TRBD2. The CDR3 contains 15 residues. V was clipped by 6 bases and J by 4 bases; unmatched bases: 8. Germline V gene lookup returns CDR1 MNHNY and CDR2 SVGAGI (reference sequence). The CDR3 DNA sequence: TGTGCCAGCAGCCCGGGACTAGCGAGAAGAGAGACCCAGTACTTC. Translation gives CASSPGLARRETQYF.

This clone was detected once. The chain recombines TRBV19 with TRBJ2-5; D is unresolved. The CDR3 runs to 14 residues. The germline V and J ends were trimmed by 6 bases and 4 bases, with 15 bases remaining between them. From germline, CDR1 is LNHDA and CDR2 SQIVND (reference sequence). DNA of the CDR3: TGTGCCAGTAGCCCCCCGGGCCCCCGAGAGACCCAGTACTTC. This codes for CASSPPGPRETQYF.

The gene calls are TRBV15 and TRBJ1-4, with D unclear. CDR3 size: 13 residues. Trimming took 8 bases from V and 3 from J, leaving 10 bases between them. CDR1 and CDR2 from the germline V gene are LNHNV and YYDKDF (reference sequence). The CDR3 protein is CATRRGANEKLFF. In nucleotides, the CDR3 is TGTGCCACCCGGCGCGGAGCTAATGAAAAACTGTTTTTT.